This T cell receptor beta chain was sequenced during a study of vaccination and CD4 T cells after COVID-19. Study in general: Overlapping SARS-CoV-2, HCoV-NL63, HCoV-OC43 and HCoV-229E spike peptides stimulated the cells.

The treatment: approximately nine-day PBMC culture with coronavirus spike peptide pools or control peptides (ViraFEST assay). Positivity by PCR occurred from March to December 2020, a period that predated US Alpha, Beta and Delta variants. An Oncomine TCR Beta short-read assay was used to sequence the DNA from cultured CD4+ T cells. Using its own MiXCR run on the PCR reads, TCRdb lists one record per CDR3 protein. The sample carries more than 9,000 distinct CDR3 sequences, 40% to 60% recorded once. Trimming removed 6 bases from V and 0 bases from J, with 17 bases in between. This CDR3 has 16 amino acids. Germline CDR1 reads MNHEY; CDR2 reads SMNVEV (reference sequence). A remark on this clonotype: What it binds is not known.

This clonotype originated in a human donor who had recovered from COVID-19. The rearrangement links TRBV27 to TRBJ1-2; D gene uncertain. Sequencing was performed on CD4+ T cells from blood, cultured in vitro. CDR3 coding DNA: TGTGCCAGCAGACCTTACCGGGCCCAAACTAACTATGGCTACACCTTC. Its translation: CASRPYRAQTNYGYTF.